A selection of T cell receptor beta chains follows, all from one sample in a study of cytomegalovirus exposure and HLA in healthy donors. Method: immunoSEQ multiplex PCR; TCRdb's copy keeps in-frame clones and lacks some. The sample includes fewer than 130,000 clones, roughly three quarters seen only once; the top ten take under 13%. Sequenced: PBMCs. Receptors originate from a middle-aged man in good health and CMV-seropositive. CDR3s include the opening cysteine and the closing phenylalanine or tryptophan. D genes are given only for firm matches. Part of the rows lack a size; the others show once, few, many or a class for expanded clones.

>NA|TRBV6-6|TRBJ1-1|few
TGTGCCAGCAGTTACGGTGCAGGGGTGAACACTGAAGCTTTCTTT
CASSYGAGVNTEAFF
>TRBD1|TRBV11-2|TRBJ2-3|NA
TGTGCCAGCAGAACGGGACAGGGGTCGGGTACGCAGTATTTT
CASRTGQGSGTQYF
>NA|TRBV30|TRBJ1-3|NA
TGTGCCTGGAGTAGCGGGACTGGAAACACCATATATTTT
CAWSSGTGNTIYF
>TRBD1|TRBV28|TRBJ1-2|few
TGTGCCAGCAGTTCCCGACAGGGCGACGGCTACACCTTC
CASSSRQGDGYTF
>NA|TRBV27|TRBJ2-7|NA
TGTGCCAGCAGTTTATCCACAGAGACAAACTACGAGCAGTACTTC
CASSLSTETNYEQYF
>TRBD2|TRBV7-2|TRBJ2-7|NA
TGTGCCAGCAGCTTTATGTCGGGAGGATCCTACGAGCAGTACTTC
CASSFMSGGSYEQYF
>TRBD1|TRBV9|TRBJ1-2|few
TGTGCCAGCAGCTCGTCTCCCGGGACAGGGGGCCTAATCTACACCTTC
CASSSSPGTGGLIYTF
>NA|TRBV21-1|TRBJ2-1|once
TGTGCCAGCAGCAACCCAACGGGACTAGCGGAGAGGGGTGAGCAGTTCTTC
CASSNPTGLAERGEQFF
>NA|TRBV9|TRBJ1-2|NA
TGTGCCAGCAGCCCCGGGGCAGGGGTCTCCTATGGCTACACCTTC
CASSPGAGVSYGYTF
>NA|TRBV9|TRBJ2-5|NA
TGTGCCAGCAGCGCCAAAGACTGGCAAGAGACCCAGTACTTC
CASSAKDWQETQYF
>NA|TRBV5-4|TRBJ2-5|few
TGTGCCAGCAGCACTCCACTAGGGCACCAAGAGACCCAGTACTTC
CASSTPLGHQETQYF
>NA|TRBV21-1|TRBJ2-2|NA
TGTGCCAGCAGCAAAGCCCCCAGGGTAGCCGGGGAGCTGTTTTTT
CASSKAPRVAGELFF
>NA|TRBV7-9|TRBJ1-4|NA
TGTGCCAGCAGCCCCAGGGGAAACAATGAAAAACTGTTTTTT
CASSPRGNNEKLFF
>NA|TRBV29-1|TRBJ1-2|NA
TGCAGCGTTGAAGGGGGCCCACAGGGTCAAGCTAACTATGGCTACACCTTC
CSVEGGPQGQANYGYTF
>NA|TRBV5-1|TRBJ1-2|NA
TGCGCCAGCAGCTTGGCCGGCGGGGTCTATGGCTACACCTTC
CASSLAGGVYGYTF
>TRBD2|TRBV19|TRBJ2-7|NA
TGTGCCAGTAGTATCCTAGCGGGAGGGCTCTCCTACGAGCAGTACTTC
CASSILAGGLSYEQYF
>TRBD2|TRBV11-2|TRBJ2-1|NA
TGTGCCAGCAGCTCGGGACTAGCGGACTACAATGAGCAGTTCTTC
CASSSGLADYNEQFF
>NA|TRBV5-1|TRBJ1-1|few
TGCGCCAGCAGCTTGGTTGGGGGGGCTAACACTGAAGCTTTCTTT
CASSLVGGANTEAFF
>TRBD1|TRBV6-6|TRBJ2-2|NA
TGTGCCAGCACCAGACCGGGACAGAGCACCGGGGAGCTGTTTTTT
CASTRPGQSTGELFF
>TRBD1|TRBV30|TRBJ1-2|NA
TGTGCCTGGAGTGGATCAGGGGGCGATGGCTACACCTTC
CAWSGSGGDGYTF
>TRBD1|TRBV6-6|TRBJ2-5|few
TGTGCCAGCAGTTACGCGGCAGGGGGCCAAGAGACCCAGTACTTC
CASSYAAGGQETQYF
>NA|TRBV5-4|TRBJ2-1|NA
TGTGCCAGCAGCTTCGGTAGCGGCAATGAGCAGTTCTTC
CASSFGSGNEQFF
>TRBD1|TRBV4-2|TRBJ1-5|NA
TGTGCCAGCAGCCTACGGGACAGGGACGCGGCTGAGCCCCAGCATTTT
CASSLRDRDAAEPQHF
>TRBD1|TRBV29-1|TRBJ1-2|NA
TGCAGCGCCGTGACAGGGGCCCGTGGCTACACCTTC
CSAVTGARGYTF
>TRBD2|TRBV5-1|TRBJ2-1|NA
TGCGCCAGCAGCCTTAGCGGGAGCGCCTACAATGAGCAGTTCTTC
CASSLSGSAYNEQFF
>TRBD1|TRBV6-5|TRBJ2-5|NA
TGTGCCAGCAGTTACTACAGGGGCTTGGGAGAGACCCAGTACTTC
CASSYYRGLGETQYF
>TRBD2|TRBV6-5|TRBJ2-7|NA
TGTGCCAGCAGTTACTCCCTTGAGACTAGCGGCTTCGAGCAGTACTTC
CASSYSLETSGFEQYF
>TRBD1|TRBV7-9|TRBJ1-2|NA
TGTGCCAGCAGCCCATTGGGGACAGGGAAGCACTACTATGGCTACACCTTC
CASSPLGTGKHYYGYTF
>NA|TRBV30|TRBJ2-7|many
TGTGCCTGGAGTATTCAATCCTACGAGCAGTACTTC
CAWSIQSYEQYF
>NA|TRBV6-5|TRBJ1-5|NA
TGTGCCAGCAGTTCCCGGGAACGTCAGCCCCAGCATTTT
CASSSRERQPQHF
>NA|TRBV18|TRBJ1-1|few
TGTGCCAGCTCATCCGACAGGAACACTGAAGCTTTCTTT
CASSSDRNTEAFF